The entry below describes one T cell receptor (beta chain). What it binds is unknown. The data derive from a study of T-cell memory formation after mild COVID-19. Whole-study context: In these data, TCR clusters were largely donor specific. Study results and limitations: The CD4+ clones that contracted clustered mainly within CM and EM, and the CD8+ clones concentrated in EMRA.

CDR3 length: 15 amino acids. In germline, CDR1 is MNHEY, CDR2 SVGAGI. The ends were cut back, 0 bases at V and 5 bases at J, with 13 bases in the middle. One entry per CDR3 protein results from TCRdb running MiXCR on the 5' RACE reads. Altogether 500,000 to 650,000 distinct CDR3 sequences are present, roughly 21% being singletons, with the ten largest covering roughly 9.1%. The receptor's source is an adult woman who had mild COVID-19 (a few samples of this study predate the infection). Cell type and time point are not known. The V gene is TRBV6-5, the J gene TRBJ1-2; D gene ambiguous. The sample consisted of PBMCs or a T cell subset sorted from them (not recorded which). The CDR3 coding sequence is TGTGCCAGCAGTTACTCGTCCGAGAAAATTTATGGCTACACCTTC. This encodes CASSYSSEKIYGYTF.